The 27 T cell receptor beta chains below all came from one sample that was sequenced in a study of cytotoxic CD8 clonotypes in ibrutinib-treated CLL. This table comes from immunoSEQ multiplex PCR, and its TCRdb copy is limited to in-frame clones, with some not included. The sample lists some 200,000 clones, over 65% occurring once. The sample in question was PBMCs, obtained after 12 months of ibrutinib treatment. The receptor source for this set is a human donor with chronic lymphocytic leukemia.

The chain combines TRBV29-1 with TRBJ2-3; D unresolved. CDR3 length: 14 residues. Per the germline V gene, CDR1 is SQVTM and CDR2 is ANQGSEA. V was trimmed by 3 bases and J by 0 bases, leaving 10 bases between them. CDR3 residues: CSVEAATSTDTQYF. The CDR3 DNA reads as TGCAGCGTTGAGGCCGCAACTAGCACAGATACGCAGTATTTT.

The chain carries TRBV30 and TRBJ2-7, with TRBD2 identical over 7 bases. The V gene's germline CDR1 is GTSNPN and CDR2 SVGIG (reference sequence). This CDR3 spans 13 amino acids. After removal of 2 bases from V and 0 bases from J, the junction contained 1 base not matched to a gene. The CDR3 spells CAWSSGISYEQYF. DNA for the CDR3: TGTGCCTGGAGTAGCGGGATCTCCTACGAGCAGTACTTC.

This sequence joins TRBV5-1 and TRBJ2-3, with 10 bases identical to TRBD2. J was trimmed by 5 bases and V by 4 bases; bases with no gene match: 16. This CDR3 is built from 18 residues. Germline V lookup: CDR1 SGHRS, CDR2 YFSETQ. CDR3 loop: CASSTKPLLAGDVDTQYF. In DNA, the CDR3 is TGCGCCAGCAGCACCAAGCCCCTGCTAGCGGGGGATGTAGATACGCAGTATTTT.

The chain uses TRBV27 and TRBJ1-5; D is ambiguous. This CDR3 contains 13 residues. Trimming left V 3 bases short and J 3 bases short, with 6 bases between. Germline CDR1 is MNHEY and CDR2 is SMNVEV (reference sequence). As DNA, the CDR3 is TGTGCCAGCAGTTTTAGGATCAATCAGCCCCAGCATTTT. It codes for CASSFRINQPQHF.

CDR3 sequence: CASSIADRSNYGYTF. The CDR3 nucleotides read TGTGCCAGCAGCATCGCGGACAGGAGTAACTATGGCTACACCTTC. This rearrangement joins TRBV9 to TRBJ1-2; 7 positions agree with TRBD1. Germline CDR1 reads SGDLS; CDR2 reads YYNGEE. The CDR3 runs 15 residues. Trimming at V came to 4 bases and at J to 1 base, leaving 7 bases not matched to a gene.

This clone was counted only a few times. The chain has TRBV9 and TRBJ1-2; D might be TRBD1 (5 bases). Trimming shortened V by 0 bases and J by 7 bases, and 16 bases separated the two germline ends. The CDR3 spans 15 residues. The germline gives CDR1 SGDLS, CDR2 YYNGEE. CDR3 in amino acids: CASSVGGVGLFGYTF. CDR3 nucleotide sequence: TGTGCCAGCAGCGTAGGAGGGGTAGGTCTATTTGGCTACACCTTC.

In its sample, this clone was seen once. This chain links TRBV30 with TRBJ2-2; D might be TRBD2 (5 bases). Germline-derived CDR1 and CDR2 are GTSNPN and SVGIG (reference sequence). V shed 3 bases and J shed 16 bases, with 21 bases lying between them. This CDR3 is 13 amino acids long. The CDR3 coding sequence is TGTGCCTGGAGCCCCCTCCAGAGGACTCGGGCGTTTTTT. Its translation: CAWSPLQRTRAFF.

This clone turned up a few times. The V gene is TRBV7-2, the J gene TRBJ2-5; D may be TRBD1 (6 bases). Trimming removed 5 bases at V and 1 base at J, with 11 bases between. CDR1 is SGHTA, CDR2 FQGNSA, per germline. This CDR3 spans 14 amino acids. CDR3 nucleotide sequence: TGTGCCAGCAGCCGGCAGGGGTTCCAAGAGACCCAGTACTTC. Translating gives CASSRQGFQETQYF.

The V gene is TRBV6-1, the J gene TRBJ2-7; TRBD1 might be the D (6 bases). V lost 6 bases and J 5 bases, leaving 17 bases between the germline ends. Germline CDR1 is MNHNS and CDR2 is SASEGT. This CDR3 comprises 14 residues. The CDR3 region is CASRGWAGENEQYF. The CDR3 DNA reads TGTGCCAGCAGGGGGTGGGCAGGGGAAAACGAGCAGTACTTC.

V usage is TRBV19 and J usage is TRBJ2-7, with TRBD2 identical over 13 bases. CDR3 length: 16 residues. Germline assignment: CDR1 LNHDA and CDR2 SQIVND (reference sequence). Unmatched junction bases numbered 9, after V lost 7 bases and J lost 3 bases. CDR3 sequence reads: CASNTGTSGIVYEQYF. CDR3 sequence (DNA): TGTGCCAGTAACACCGGGACTAGCGGGATAGTCTACGAGCAGTACTTC.

This clone was recorded a few times. Other DNA sequences in this sample translate to the same CDR3. The chain is built from TRBV27 and TRBJ1-4, with 8 positions matching TRBD1. V was pared by 4 bases and J by 5 bases, with 3 bases of the junction left unmatched. The CDR3 has 14 residues. Germline V lookup: CDR1 MNHEY, CDR2 SMNVEV (reference sequence). CDR3: CASSSDRVNEKLFF. The CDR3 DNA reads TGTGCCAGCAGTTCGGACAGGGTCAATGAAAAACTGTTTTTT.

The chain has TRBV5-6 and TRBJ2-3; D unresolved. The CDR3 totals 15 residues. Germline V gives CDR1 SGHDT, CDR2 YYEEEE. Trimming removed 0 bases from V and 2 bases from J, with 10 bases in between. CDR3: CASSLVGSYTDTQYF. CDR3 DNA: TGTGCCAGCAGCTTGGTGGGCAGCTACACAGATACGCAGTATTTT.

The gene calls are TRBV7-2 and TRBJ2-5; TRBD1 aligns across 7 bases. From germline, CDR1 is SGHTA and CDR2 FQGNSA. The CDR3 runs to 14 residues. The trim removed 4 bases at V and 1 base at J, leaving 3 bases unmatched. As DNA, the CDR3 is TGTGCCAGCAGCTCCCGACAGGGCCAAGAGACCCAGTACTTC. It codes for CASSSRQGQETQYF. Together with reference TRBV7-2 and TRBJ2-5, the CDR3 gives the full variable domain: GAGVSQSPSNKVTEKGKDVELRCDPISGHTALYWYRQSLGQGLEFLIYFQGNSAPDKSGLPSDRFSAERTGGSVSTLTIQRTQQEDSAVYLCASSSRQGQETQYFGPGTRLLVL.

The chain combines TRBV5-1 with TRBJ1-3; the D gene is possibly TRBD1 (6 bases). The germline V gene encodes CDR1 SGHRS and CDR2 YFSETQ. The CDR3 length is 16 residues. V gave up 5 bases and J gave up 0 bases, with 15 bases separating them. The CDR3 sequence is CASRRTGSSSGNTIYF. The CDR3 coding sequence is TGCGCCAGCAGGCGCACAGGGAGCAGCTCTGGAAACACCATATATTTT.

V and J are TRBV4-1 and TRBJ2-1, with D uncertain. V was clipped by 6 bases and J by 4 bases, with 4 bases between them. Germline V gives CDR1 MGHRA, CDR2 YSYEKL. This CDR3 contains 11 residues. The CDR3 DNA is TGCGCCAGCAGTATTTACAATGAGCAGTTCTTC. This codes for CASSIYNEQFF.

The CDR3 is CASRGRTGKNYGYTF. The CDR3 DNA reads as TGTGCCAGCAGGGGCCGGACAGGGAAAAACTATGGCTACACCTTC. V usage is TRBV6-1 and J usage is TRBJ1-2, with 8 positions matching TRBD1. Germline V gives CDR1 MNHNS, CDR2 SASEGT. The CDR3 runs to 15 residues. V shed 6 bases and J 2 bases; nucleotides not matched to a gene: 8.

This sequence joins TRBV2 and TRBJ2-5, with a possible D match to TRBD1 (5 bases). The CDR3 covers 13 residues. Per the germline V gene, CDR1 is SNHLY and CDR2 is FYNNEI. V was cut by 7 bases and J by 1 base, with 10 bases left in between. This CDR3 is CASKQDPQETQYF. In DNA form, the CDR3 reads TGTGCCAGCAAACAGGACCCCCAAGAGACCCAGTACTTC.

V and J are TRBV12-5 and TRBJ1-5; D gene ambiguous. Trimming removed 1 base from V and 0 bases from J, with 13 bases in between. Germline loops: CDR1 LGHNT, CDR2 FRNRAP. This CDR3 comprises 17 residues. For the CDR3, the DNA is TGTGCTAGTGGTTTGGGAAAGCTTTTCTATAGCAATCAGCCCCAGCATTTT. Translation: CASGLGKLFYSNQPQHF.

V is TRBV7-8 and J is TRBJ2-7; D may be TRBD1 or TRBD2 (6 bases each). This CDR3 contains 13 residues. V shed 2 bases and J shed 7 bases, with 12 bases lying between them. Per germline, CDR1 SGHVS and CDR2 FQNEAQ. The CDR3 DNA reads TGTGCCAGCAGCTTACGGGGGCTGGGGGAGCAGTACTTC. Translation: CASSLRGLGEQYF.

The rearrangement joins TRBV29-1 to TRBJ2-7; D is ambiguous. The V end lost 3 bases, the J end lost 0 bases, and 6 bases lay between the germline ends. The CDR3 spans 12 residues. Germline CDR1 reads SQVTM; CDR2 reads ANQGSEA. In DNA form, the CDR3 reads TGCAGCGTTGAGGTCAACTCCTACGAGCAGTACTTC. Amino acids: CSVEVNSYEQYF.

This chain connects TRBV5-1 to TRBJ1-5, with D perhaps TRBD1 (6 bases). Germline values: CDR1 SGHRS, CDR2 YFSETQ. The V and J ends lost 1 base and 4 bases respectively, with 15 bases between them. The CDR3 is 16 residues long. CDR3 DNA: TGCGCCAGCAGCTTGCAGCCAACTCAGGGGAATCAGCCCCAGCATTTT. Translation gives CASSLQPTQGNQPQHF.

The rearrangement links TRBV28 to TRBJ1-5, with no clear D. V was trimmed by 2 bases and J by 5 bases, leaving 1 base between them. The germline CDR1 and CDR2 sequences are MDHEN and SYDVKM. CDR3 length: 11 amino acids. The CDR3 nucleotides read TGTGCCAGCAGTTTACATCAGCCCCAGCATTTT. The encoded protein is CASSLHQPQHF. The variable domain in full, with the rest retrieved from reference TRBV28 and TRBJ1-5, is DVKVTQSSRYLVKRTGEKVFLECVQDMDHENMFWYRQDPGLGLRLIYFSYDVKMKEKGDIPEGYSVSREKKERFSLILESASTNQTSMYLCASSLHQPQHFGDGTRLSIL.

V gene TRBV27 combines with J gene TRBJ1-2; D remains ambiguous. The CDR3 contains 16 residues. The germline CDR1 and CDR2 sequences are MNHEY and SMNVEV (reference sequence). V dropped 6 bases and J dropped 0 bases, with 17 bases sitting between them. The CDR3 spells CASRGWGSLSNYGYTF. The DNA for the CDR3 is TGTGCCAGCAGAGGTTGGGGAAGTCTCTCTAACTATGGCTACACCTTC.

The J gene is TRBJ1-4, the V gene TRBV10-3; D gene uncertain. Per germline, CDR1 ENHRY and CDR2 SYGVKD. The CDR3 loop spans 14 amino acids. Trimming pared 2 bases from V and 3 bases from J, leaving 7 bases between. The CDR3 DNA follows: TGTGCCATCAGTGAGGGCAGTTCTAATGAAAAACTGTTTTTT. Translation gives CAISEGSSNEKLFF.

V is TRBV19 and J is TRBJ1-1; 9 nucleotides align to TRBD1. Germline V gives CDR1 LNHDA, CDR2 SQIVND (reference sequence). The V segment lost 5 bases and the J segment 5 bases; nucleotides outside the gene matches: 9. CDR3 length equals 15 residues. The CDR3, as DNA: TGTGCCAGTAGTCCCCGCGGGACAGGGAAGACTGAAGCTTTCTTT. It translates to CASSPRGTGKTEAFF.

The gene calls are TRBV11-2 and TRBJ1-1; D is unclear. The ends were cut back, 1 base at V and 6 bases at J, with 18 bases in the middle. This CDR3 comprises 16 residues. CDR1 is SGHAT and CDR2 is FQNNGV in the germline V gene. The CDR3 DNA is TGTGCCAGCAGCTTAGCCGTCCCCAGCCACCCCCCTGAAGCTTTCTTT. Translating gives CASSLAVPSHPPEAFF.

The V gene is TRBV10-3, the J gene TRBJ1-4; unclear D gene. This CDR3 has 14 residues. Germline assignment: CDR1 ENHRY and CDR2 SYGVKD. Trimming pared 6 bases from V and 0 bases from J, leaving 8 bases between. CDR3 in DNA: TGTGCCATCAGGGACGGAACAACTAATGAAAAACTGTTTTTT. Its translation: CAIRDGTTNEKLFF.